This TCR beta chain was observed in a study of cytomegalovirus exposure and HLA in healthy donors. The study's findings and limits: Researchers catalogued around 150 TCR beta chains as cytomegalovirus-associated. Several top significant clusters appeared, in a later analysis, to be linked to common viral pathogens. The classifier was said to identify cytomegalovirus status with high specificity and sensitivity. Evidence from a later analysis indicated that most CMV-associated TCR beta chains looked HLA-restricted.

The germline V and J ends were trimmed by 0 bases and 0 bases, with 3 bases remaining between them. CDR1 and CDR2 from the germline V gene are MNHEY and SMNVEV (reference sequence). CDR3 length equals 14 residues. As concerns this clone: Its antigen is not known.

The primer mix had 60 Vbeta and 13 Jbeta primers. Measured with immunoSEQ multiplex PCR; TCRdb has only the in-frame clones, and not every one. The sample contains some 57,000 clones, roughly three fifths of which appear only once. This receptor was taken from a human donor in good health. The chain links TRBV27 to TRBJ1-5, with no clear D. Sequenced: PBMCs. The CDR3 protein is CASSLSYSNQPQHF. CDR3 coding DNA: TGTGCCAGCAGTTTATCGTATAGCAATCAGCCCCAGCATTTT.